One and the same sample provided the 9 T cell receptor beta chains below, sequenced in a study of blood T cells in healthy people across ages. PCR was performed a second time for about 6 to 12 cycles using a sample-barcoded 5' primer and a J-beta primer mix. Via MiXCR, TCRdb re-called the 5' RACE reads, giving one row per CDR3 protein. The data show under 2 million distinct CDR3 sequences, with about 32% seen just once and 11% held by the top ten. Sample: blood. Receptors originate from a woman aged 30 to 39 in good health.

This clonotype has just a few counts. V and J are TRBV4-2 and TRBJ2-5; no clear D. The CDR3 consists of 14 residues. In germline, CDR1 is LGHNA, CDR2 YNFKEQ. The V gene lost 0 bases and the J gene lost 4 bases, with 9 bases spanning the gap. CDR3: CASSQEQRSETQYF. CDR3 nucleotides: TGTGCCAGCAGCCAAGAACAGAGGTCAGAGACCCAGTACTTC.

The sample holds a few counts of this clonotype. V and J are TRBV29-1 and TRBJ1-1; D is perhaps TRBD1 (6 bases). CDR3 length: 15 residues. The V gene lost 1 base and the J gene lost 1 base, with 13 bases spanning the gap. Germline CDR1 and CDR2: SQVTM and ANQGSEA. DNA for the CDR3: TGCAGCGTTGAAGGCTTCGGGACACCGAACACTGAAGCTTTCTTT. Protein sequence: CSVEGFGTPNTEAFF.

The rearrangement joins TRBV5-1 to TRBJ2-2, with TRBD2 identical over 7 bases. The V gene's germline CDR1 is SGHRS and CDR2 YFSETQ. The V and J ends lost 5 bases and 1 base, in that order; junction bases with no gene match: 14. This CDR3 is 18 amino acids long. The CDR3 sequence: CASSVPRLAGRNTGELFF. The CDR3 nucleotides read TGCGCCAGCAGTGTACCCCGTTTAGCGGGCAGGAACACCGGGGAGCTGTTTTTT.

This clonotype was seen a few times. CDR3 sequence reads: CASSFEGGGADTQYF. CDR3 sequence (DNA): TGTGCCAGCAGTTTCGAAGGCGGGGGGGCAGATACGCAGTATTTT. V and J are TRBV27 and TRBJ2-3, with 9 positions matching TRBD2. The CDR3 has 15 amino acids. Unmatched junction bases numbered 5, after V lost 3 bases and J lost 4 bases. The germline V gene encodes CDR1 MNHEY and CDR2 SMNVEV (reference sequence).

This clonotype was found once. The chain recombines TRBV28 with TRBJ1-5, with D possibly matching TRBD1 (6 bases). Trimming shortened V by 6 bases and J by 9 bases, and 15 bases separated the two germline ends. This CDR3 is built from 13 residues. Germline assignment: CDR1 MDHEN and CDR2 SYDVKM. The CDR3 bases are TGTGCCAGCAGGTTACAGGGTCATCGGCCCCAGCATTTT. Translation gives CASRLQGHRPQHF.

The chain carries TRBV7-3 and TRBJ2-5, with a weak D call TRBD2 (6 bases). The CDR3 consists of 13 residues. CDR1 is SGHTA, CDR2 FQGTGA, per germline. The ends were cut back, 5 bases at V and 9 bases at J, with 16 bases in the middle. CDR3 sequence (DNA): TGTGCCAGCAGCCCTGGGGCCGGGGGACCCCAGTACTTC. Translation: CASSPGAGGPQYF.

This clonotype turned up a few times. The rearrangement links TRBV7-9 to TRBJ2-3; perhaps TRBD2 as D (5 bases). This CDR3 has 14 amino acids. Germline loops: CDR1 SEHNR, CDR2 FQNEAQ (reference sequence). V gave up 1 base and J gave up 4 bases, with 9 bases separating them. CDR3 protein: CASSLGGKADTQYF. The CDR3 region has the DNA TGTGCCAGCAGCTTAGGAGGGAAAGCAGATACGCAGTATTTT. The full variable domain, with the rest looked up from reference TRBV7-9 and TRBJ2-3, is DTGVSQNPRHKITKRGQNVTFRCDPISEHNRLYWYRQTLGQGPEFLTYFQNEAQLEKSRLLSDRFSAERPKGSFSTLEIQRTEQGDSAMYLCASSLGGKADTQYFGPGTRLTVL.

In its sample, this clonotype was seen a few times. The chain employs TRBV29-1 and TRBJ1-2; maybe TRBD1 (5 bases). Germline assignment: CDR1 SQVTM and CDR2 ANQGSEA. Between the trimmed V and J ends, which lost 2 bases and 5 bases, there was a span of 12 bases. This CDR3 region has 13 residues. CDR3 sequence: CSVEFWGWYGYTF. Here the CDR3 DNA reads TGCAGCGTTGAATTCTGGGGGTGGTATGGCTACACCTTC.

This clonotype was recorded a few times. The V and J genes are TRBV7-3 and TRBJ2-1; 8 bases match TRBD2. Losses at the gene ends were 4 bases for V and 7 bases for J; bases not matched to a gene: 15. Germline CDR1 is SGHTA and CDR2 is FQGTGA. The CDR3 sequence is 17 residues long. CDR3: CASSSQGSGAPLNEQFF. CDR3 sequence (DNA): TGTGCCAGCAGCTCACAGGGTAGCGGGGCCCCCTTGAATGAGCAGTTCTTC.